This T cell receptor (beta chain) is from a study of radiotherapy plus CTLA-4 blockade in lung cancer. Across the whole study: Objective responses were recorded in roughly 20% of patients, with disease control recorded in 25% to 40%. Study-level results: TCR clones originating in tumors grew in number in blood after radiotherapy plus ipilimumab.

The repertoire was sequenced with immunoSEQ multiplex PCR; TCRdb's copy has only in-frame clones and lacks some. The table shows 13,000 to 15,000 clones, with around 67% occurring only once. Losses at the gene ends were 5 bases for V and 8 bases for J; bases not matched to a gene: 14. The CDR3 extends over 16 amino acids. Germline lookup yields CDR1 KGHSH and CDR2 LQKENI. To note about this clone: Its specificity is unknown.

The origin of this receptor is a human donor with non-small cell lung cancer whose response to radiotherapy plus ipilimumab could not be evaluated. The chain links TRBV18 to TRBJ2-1; 8 bases match TRBD1. This material consisted of peripheral blood, taken from a patient treated with radiotherapy plus ipilimumab. The chain's CDR3 is CASSLGQALASHEQFF. CDR3 bases: TGTGCCAGCTCATTGGGACAGGCCTTAGCCAGCCATGAGCAGTTCTTC.